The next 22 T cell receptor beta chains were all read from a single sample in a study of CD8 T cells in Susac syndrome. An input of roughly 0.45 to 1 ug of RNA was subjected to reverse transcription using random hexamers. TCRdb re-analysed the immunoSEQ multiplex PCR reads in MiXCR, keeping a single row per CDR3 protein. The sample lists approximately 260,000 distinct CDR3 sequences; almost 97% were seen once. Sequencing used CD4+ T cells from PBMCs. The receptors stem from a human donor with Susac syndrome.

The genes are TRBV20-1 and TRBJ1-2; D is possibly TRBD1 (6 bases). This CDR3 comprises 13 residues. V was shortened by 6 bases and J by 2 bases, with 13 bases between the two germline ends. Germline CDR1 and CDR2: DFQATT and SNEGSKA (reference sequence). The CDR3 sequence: CSAPRDINYGYTF. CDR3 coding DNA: TGCAGTGCCCCACGGGACATAAACTATGGCTACACCTTC.

DNA for the CDR3: TGTGCCAGCAGCTACCCAGGAGGCTACACCTTC. It codes for CASSYPGGYTF. The gene calls are TRBV2 and TRBJ1-2; D is undetermined. V lost 6 bases and J lost 8, with 10 bases in between. Germline V gene sequence: CDR1 SNHLY, CDR2 FYNNEI. The CDR3 covers 11 residues.

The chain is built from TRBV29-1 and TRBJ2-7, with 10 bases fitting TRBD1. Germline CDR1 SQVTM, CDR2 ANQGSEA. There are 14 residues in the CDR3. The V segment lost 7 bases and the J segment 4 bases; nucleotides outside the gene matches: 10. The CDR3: CSASQGQGSYEQYF. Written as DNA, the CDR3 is TGCAGCGCATCTCAGGGACAGGGGTCGTACGAGCAGTACTTC.

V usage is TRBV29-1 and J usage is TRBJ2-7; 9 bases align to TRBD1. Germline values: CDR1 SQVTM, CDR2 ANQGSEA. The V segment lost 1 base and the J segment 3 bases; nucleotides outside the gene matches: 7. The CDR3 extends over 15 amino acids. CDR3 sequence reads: CSVEGAPGQGYEQYF. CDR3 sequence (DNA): TGCAGCGTTGAAGGCGCGCCGGGACAGGGCTACGAGCAGTACTTC.

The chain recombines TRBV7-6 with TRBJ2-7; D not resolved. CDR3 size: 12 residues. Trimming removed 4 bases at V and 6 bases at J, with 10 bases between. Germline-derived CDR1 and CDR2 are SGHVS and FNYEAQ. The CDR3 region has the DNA TGTGCCAGCAGCTCGTCACTTCGCGAGCAGTACTTC. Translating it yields CASSSSLREQYF.

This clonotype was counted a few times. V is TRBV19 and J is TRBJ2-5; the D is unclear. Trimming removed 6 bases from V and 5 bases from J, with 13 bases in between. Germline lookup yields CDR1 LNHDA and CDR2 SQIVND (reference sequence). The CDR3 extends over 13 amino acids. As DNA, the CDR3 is TGTGCCAGTAGCGTCTCTGGGCCGGAGACCCAGTACTTC. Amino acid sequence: CASSVSGPETQYF.

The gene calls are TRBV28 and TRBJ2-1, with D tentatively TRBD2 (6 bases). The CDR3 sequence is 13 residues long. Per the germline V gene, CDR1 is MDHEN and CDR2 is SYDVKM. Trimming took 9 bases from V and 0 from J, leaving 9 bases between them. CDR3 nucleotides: TGTGCCAGTCGGGAGAGCTCCTACAATGAGCAGTTCTTC. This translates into CASRESSYNEQFF.

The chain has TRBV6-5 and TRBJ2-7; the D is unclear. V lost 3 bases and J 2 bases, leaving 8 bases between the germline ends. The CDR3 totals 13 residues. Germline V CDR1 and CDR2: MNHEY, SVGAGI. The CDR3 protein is CASSYSPPYEQYF. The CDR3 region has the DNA TGTGCCAGCAGTTATAGCCCACCCTACGAGCAGTACTTC.

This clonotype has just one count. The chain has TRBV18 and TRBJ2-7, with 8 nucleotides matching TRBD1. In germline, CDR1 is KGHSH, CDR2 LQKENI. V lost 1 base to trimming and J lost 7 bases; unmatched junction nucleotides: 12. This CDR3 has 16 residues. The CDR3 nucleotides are TGTGCCAGCTCACCACTTTCAGCCAGGGGGCCGGGGGAGCAGTACTTC. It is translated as CASSPLSARGPGEQYF.

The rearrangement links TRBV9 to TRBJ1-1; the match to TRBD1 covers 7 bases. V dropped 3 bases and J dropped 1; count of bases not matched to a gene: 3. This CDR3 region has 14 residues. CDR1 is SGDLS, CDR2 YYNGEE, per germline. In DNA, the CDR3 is TGTGCCAGCAGCGCCAGACAGGGGAACACTGAAGCTTTCTTT. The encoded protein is CASSARQGNTEAFF.

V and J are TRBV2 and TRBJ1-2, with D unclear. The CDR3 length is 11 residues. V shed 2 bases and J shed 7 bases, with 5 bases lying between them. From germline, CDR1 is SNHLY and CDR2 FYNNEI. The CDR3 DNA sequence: TGTGCCAGCAGTGAATACGGTGGCTACACCTTC. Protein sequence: CASSEYGGYTF.

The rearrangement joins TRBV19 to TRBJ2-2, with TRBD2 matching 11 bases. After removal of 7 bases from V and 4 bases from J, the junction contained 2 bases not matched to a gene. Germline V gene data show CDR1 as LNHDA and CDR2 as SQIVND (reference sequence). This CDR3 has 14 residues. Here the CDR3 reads CASTGTSGTGELFF. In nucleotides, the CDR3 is TGTGCCAGTACCGGGACTAGCGGCACCGGGGAGCTGTTTTTT.

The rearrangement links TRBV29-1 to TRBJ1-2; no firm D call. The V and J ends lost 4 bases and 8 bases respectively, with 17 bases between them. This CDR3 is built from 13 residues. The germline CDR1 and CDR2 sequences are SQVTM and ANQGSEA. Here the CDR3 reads CSVVRRFGGGYTF. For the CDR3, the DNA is TGCAGCGTTGTCAGGCGGTTTGGTGGAGGCTACACCTTC.

This CDR3 is CASSWADSGNTIYF. The CDR3 region has the DNA TGTGCCAGCAGTTGGGCAGATTCTGGAAACACCATATATTTT. The chain joins TRBV6-6 to TRBJ1-3, with no clear D. V shed 4 bases and J shed 1 base, with 8 bases lying between them. There are 14 residues in the CDR3. Germline V gene lookup returns CDR1 MNHNY and CDR2 SVGAGI (reference sequence).

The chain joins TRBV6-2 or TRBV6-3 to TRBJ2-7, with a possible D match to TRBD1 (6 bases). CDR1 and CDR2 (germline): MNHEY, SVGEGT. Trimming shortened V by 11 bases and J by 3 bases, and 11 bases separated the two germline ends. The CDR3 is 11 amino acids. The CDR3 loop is CAGHRDYEQYF. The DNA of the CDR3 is TGTGCCGGCCACAGGGACTACGAGCAGTACTTC.

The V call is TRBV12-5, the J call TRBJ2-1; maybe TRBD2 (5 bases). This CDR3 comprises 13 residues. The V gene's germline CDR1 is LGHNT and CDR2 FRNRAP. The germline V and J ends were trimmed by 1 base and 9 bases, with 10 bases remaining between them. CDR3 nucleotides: TGTGCTAGTGGTTTGGGCTTGGGAGTTGAGCAGTTCTTC. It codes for CASGLGLGVEQFF.

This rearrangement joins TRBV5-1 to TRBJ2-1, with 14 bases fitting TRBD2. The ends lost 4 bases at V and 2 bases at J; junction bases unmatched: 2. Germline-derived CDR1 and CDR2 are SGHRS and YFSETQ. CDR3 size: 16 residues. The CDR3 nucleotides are TGCGCCAGCAGCGCGGGACTAGCGGGGGCCTACAATGAGCAGTTCTTC. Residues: CASSAGLAGAYNEQFF.

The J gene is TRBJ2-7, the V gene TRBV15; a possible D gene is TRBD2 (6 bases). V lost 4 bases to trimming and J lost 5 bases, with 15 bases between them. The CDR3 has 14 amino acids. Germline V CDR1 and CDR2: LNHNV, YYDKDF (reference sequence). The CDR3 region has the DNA TGTGCCACCAGCACCCGGGGAGGCCCCAACGAGCAGTACTTC. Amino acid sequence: CATSTRGGPNEQYF.

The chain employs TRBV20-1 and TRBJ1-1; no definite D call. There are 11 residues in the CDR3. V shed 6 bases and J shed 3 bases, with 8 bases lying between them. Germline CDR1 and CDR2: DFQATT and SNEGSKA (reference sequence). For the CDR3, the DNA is TGCAGTGCCGACGGGGACACTGAAGCTTTCTTT. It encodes CSADGDTEAFF.

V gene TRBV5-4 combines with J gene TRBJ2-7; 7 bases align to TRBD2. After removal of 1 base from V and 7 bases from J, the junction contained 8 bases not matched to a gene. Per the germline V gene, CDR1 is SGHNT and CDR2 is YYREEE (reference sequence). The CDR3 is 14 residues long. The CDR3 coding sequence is TGTGCCAGCAGCTTGCAGCGGGGAAAGGAAGAGCAGTACTTC. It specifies CASSLQRGKEEQYF.

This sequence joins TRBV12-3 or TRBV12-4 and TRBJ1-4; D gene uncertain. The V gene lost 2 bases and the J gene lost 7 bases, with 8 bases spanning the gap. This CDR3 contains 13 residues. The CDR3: CASSLWRVEKLFF. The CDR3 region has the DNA TGTGCCAGCAGTTTATGGCGGGTTGAAAAACTGTTTTTT.

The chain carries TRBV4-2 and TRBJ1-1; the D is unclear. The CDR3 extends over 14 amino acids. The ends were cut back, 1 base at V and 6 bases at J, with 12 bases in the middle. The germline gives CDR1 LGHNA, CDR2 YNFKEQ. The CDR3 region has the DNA TGTGCCAGCAGCCAAGGTTCCCACTTGGCTGAAGCTTTCTTT. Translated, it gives CASSQGSHLAEAFF.